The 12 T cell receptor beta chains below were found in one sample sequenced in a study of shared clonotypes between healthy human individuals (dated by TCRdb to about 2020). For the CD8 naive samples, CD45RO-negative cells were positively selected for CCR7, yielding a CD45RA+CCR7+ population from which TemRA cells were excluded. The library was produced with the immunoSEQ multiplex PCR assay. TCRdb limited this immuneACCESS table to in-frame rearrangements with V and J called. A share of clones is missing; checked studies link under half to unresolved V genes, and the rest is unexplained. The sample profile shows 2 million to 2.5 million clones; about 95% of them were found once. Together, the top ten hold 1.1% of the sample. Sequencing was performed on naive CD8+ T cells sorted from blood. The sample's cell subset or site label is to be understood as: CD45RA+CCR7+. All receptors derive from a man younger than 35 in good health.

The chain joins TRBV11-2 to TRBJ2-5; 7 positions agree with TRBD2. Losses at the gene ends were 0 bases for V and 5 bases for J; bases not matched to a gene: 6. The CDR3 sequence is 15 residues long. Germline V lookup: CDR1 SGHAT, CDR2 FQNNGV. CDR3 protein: CASSLDFAGAETQYF. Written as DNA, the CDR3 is TGTGCCAGCAGCTTAGATTTTGCGGGAGCTGAGACCCAGTACTTC.

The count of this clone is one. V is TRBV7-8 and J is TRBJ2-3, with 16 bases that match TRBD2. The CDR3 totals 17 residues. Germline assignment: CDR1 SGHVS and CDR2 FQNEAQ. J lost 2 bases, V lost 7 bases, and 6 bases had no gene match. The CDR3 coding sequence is TGTGCCAGCACCCCGGGACTAGCGGGAGGGCCCACAGATACGCAGTATTTT. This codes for CASTPGLAGGPTDTQYF.

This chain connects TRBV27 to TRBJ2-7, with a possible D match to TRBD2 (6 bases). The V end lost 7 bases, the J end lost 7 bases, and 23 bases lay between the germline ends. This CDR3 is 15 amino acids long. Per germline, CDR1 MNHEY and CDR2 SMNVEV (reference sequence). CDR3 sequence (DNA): TGTGCCAGCACGAGTACCCCCACGTTTGCGGGAGAGCAGTACTTC. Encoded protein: CASTSTPTFAGEQYF.

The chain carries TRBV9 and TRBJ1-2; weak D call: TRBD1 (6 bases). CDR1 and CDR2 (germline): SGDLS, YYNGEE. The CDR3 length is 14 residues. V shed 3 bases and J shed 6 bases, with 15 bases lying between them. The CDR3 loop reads CASSGWEEGDGYTF. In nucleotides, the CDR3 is TGTGCCAGCAGCGGATGGGAGGAGGGGGATGGCTACACCTTC.

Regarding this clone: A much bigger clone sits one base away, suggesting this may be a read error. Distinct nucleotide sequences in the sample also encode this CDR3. CDR3 sequence reads: CAWSVGRYEQYF. In DNA, the CDR3 is TGTGCCTGGAGTGTAGGGAGATACGAGCAGTACTTC. The rearrangement links TRBV30 to TRBJ2-7; a possible D gene is TRBD2 (5 bases). Looked up from germline, CDR1 is GTSNPN and CDR2 is SVGIG (reference sequence). The CDR3 runs to 12 residues. V was cut by 0 bases and J by 4 bases, with 7 bases left in between.

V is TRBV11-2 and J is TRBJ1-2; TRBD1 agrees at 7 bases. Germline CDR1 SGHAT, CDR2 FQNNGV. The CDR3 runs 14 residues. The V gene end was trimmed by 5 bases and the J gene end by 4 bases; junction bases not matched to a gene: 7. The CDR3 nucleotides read TGTGCCAGCAGCCCCGGGACAGCTGGCTATGGCTACACCTTC. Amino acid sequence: CASSPGTAGYGYTF. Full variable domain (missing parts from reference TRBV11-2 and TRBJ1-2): EAGVAQSPRYKIIEKRQSVAFWCNPISGHATLYWYQQILGQGPKLLIQFQNNGVVDDSQLPKDRFSAERLKGVDSTLKIQPAKLEDSAVYLCASSPGTAGYGYTFGSGTRLTVV.

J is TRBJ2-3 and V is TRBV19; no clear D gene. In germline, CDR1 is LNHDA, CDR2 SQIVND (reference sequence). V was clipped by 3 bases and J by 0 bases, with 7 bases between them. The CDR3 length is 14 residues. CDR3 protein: CASSMTTSTDTQYF. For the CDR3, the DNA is TGTGCCAGTAGTATGACGACTAGCACAGATACGCAGTATTTT. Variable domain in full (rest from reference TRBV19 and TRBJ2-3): DGGITQSPKYLFRKEGQNVTLSCEQNLNHDAMYWYRQDPGQGLRLIYYSQIVNDFQKGDIAEGYSVSREKKESFPLTVTSAQKNPTAFYLCASSMTTSTDTQYFGPGTRLTVL.

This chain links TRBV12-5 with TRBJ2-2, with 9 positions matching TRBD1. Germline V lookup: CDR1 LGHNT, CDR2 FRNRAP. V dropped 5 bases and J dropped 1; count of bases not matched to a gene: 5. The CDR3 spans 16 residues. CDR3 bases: TGTGCTAGTGGTACCCCGACAGGGGGGAACACCGGGGAGCTGTTTTTT. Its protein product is CASGTPTGGNTGELFF.

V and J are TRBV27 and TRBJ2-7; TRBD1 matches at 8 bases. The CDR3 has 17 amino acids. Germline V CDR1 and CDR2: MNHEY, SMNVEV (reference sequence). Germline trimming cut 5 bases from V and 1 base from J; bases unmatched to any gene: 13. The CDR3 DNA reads TGTGCCAGCAGTAGCCTTCTTGGGACAGGAGCGTCCTACGAGCAGTACTTC. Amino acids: CASSSLLGTGASYEQYF.

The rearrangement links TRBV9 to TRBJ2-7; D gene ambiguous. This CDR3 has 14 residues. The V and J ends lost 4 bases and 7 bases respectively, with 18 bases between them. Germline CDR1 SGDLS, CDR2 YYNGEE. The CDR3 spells CASSPDGAVGEQYF. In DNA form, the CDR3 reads TGTGCCAGCAGCCCAGACGGCGCAGTGGGAGAGCAGTACTTC.

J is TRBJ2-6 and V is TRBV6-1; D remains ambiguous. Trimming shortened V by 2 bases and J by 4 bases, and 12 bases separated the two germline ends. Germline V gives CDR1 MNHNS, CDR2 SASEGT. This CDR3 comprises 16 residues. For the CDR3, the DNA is TGTGCCAGCAGTGAACCCGTTGGTTGGGGGGCCAACGTCCTGACTTTC. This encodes CASSEPVGWGANVLTF.

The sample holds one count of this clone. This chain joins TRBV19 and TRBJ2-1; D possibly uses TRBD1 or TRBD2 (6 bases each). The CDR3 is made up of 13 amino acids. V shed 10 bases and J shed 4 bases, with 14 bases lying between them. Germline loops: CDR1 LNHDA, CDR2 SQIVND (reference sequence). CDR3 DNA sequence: TGTGCCACCAACAGGGCGGGGTACAATGAGCAGTTCTTC. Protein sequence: CATNRAGYNEQFF.